These 26 T cell receptor beta chains came from one sample sequenced in a study of cytomegalovirus exposure and HLA in healthy donors. Primers included in the PCR were 60 Vbeta and 13 Jbeta primers. Assay: immunoSEQ multiplex PCR; the TCRdb copy retains only in-frame clones and omits some. The sample contains about 69,000 clones, about three quarters of which appear only once. The specimen sequenced was PBMCs. The receptors come from a man in his late teens or twenties in good health and CMV-seronegative.

The chain carries TRBV10-3 and TRBJ2-1; 9 positions match TRBD1. Germline CDR1 ENHRY, CDR2 SYGVKD. Losses at the gene ends were 0 bases for V and 7 bases for J; bases not matched to a gene: 7. This CDR3 is 16 amino acids long. The chain's CDR3 is CAISESSPGTGNEQFF. The CDR3 region has the DNA TGTGCCATCAGTGAGTCGAGTCCCGGGACAGGGAATGAGCAGTTCTTC.

V and J are TRBV2 and TRBJ1-1; a possible D gene is TRBD1 (5 bases). Per germline, CDR1 SNHLY and CDR2 FYNNEI. V was pared by 6 bases and J by 5 bases, with 10 bases between. The CDR3 is 12 residues long. The CDR3 spells CASSRGETEAFF. The CDR3 bases are TGTGCCAGCAGCCGGGGGGAGACTGAAGCTTTCTTT.

The V and J genes are TRBV6-1 and TRBJ1-1; D possibly corresponds to TRBD1 (5 bases). The germline V gene has CDR1 MNHNS and CDR2 SASEGT. The V end was cut by 4 bases, the J end by 1 base, with 7 bases between. The CDR3 loop spans 13 amino acids. CDR3 residues: CASSADKNTEAFF. The CDR3 nucleotides are TGTGCCAGCAGTGCGGACAAGAACACTGAAGCTTTCTTT.

This clone was seen only a few times. The chain employs TRBV2 and TRBJ1-2; D is unresolved. The CDR3 spans 12 residues. Trimming stripped 7 bases from V and 6 bases from J, with 12 bases between. Germline loops: CDR1 SNHLY, CDR2 FYNNEI. The CDR3 region has the DNA TGTGCCAGCAAGCGGTGGGATGATGGCTACACCTTC. Translated, it gives CASKRWDDGYTF.

The chain employs TRBV5-1 and TRBJ1-4; 7 nucleotides match TRBD1. The CDR3 loop spans 17 amino acids. Germline V gene lookup returns CDR1 SGHRS and CDR2 YFSETQ. V lost 4 bases, J lost 5 bases, and 14 bases stayed unmatched. The CDR3 spells CASSRSAGGQENEKLFF. CDR3 nucleotide sequence: TGCGCCAGCAGCAGGTCCGCGGGAGGACAGGAGAATGAAAAACTGTTTTTT.

This chain connects TRBV5-1 to TRBJ2-6, with D possibly matching TRBD1 (5 bases). With 0 bases removed from V and 0 bases from J, the gap between germline ends came to 19 bases. Per germline, CDR1 SGHRS and CDR2 YFSETQ. The CDR3 sequence is 20 residues long. The CDR3 here is CASSLEGSGRATSGANVLTF. In DNA, the CDR3 is TGCGCCAGCAGCTTGGAAGGGTCGGGCAGGGCAACCTCTGGGGCCAACGTCCTGACTTTC.

The chain couples TRBV10-1 to TRBJ2-5; the D gene is possibly TRBD1 (5 bases). The end of the DNA is better explained by TRBJ2-7, so the J call may be wrong. In germline, CDR1 is WNHNN, CDR2 SYGVQD (reference sequence). The CDR3 consists of 14 residues. CDR3 sequence: CASSPGRVAYEQYF. CDR3 nucleotides: TGCGCCAGCTCCCCAGGCAGGGTGGCCTACGAGCAGTACTTC.

The chain carries TRBV7-8 and TRBJ2-3; D is uncertain. This CDR3 has 14 residues. Looked up from germline, CDR1 is SGHVS and CDR2 is FQNEAQ. Trimming shortened V by 5 bases and J by 0 bases, and 9 bases separated the two germline ends. The CDR3 is CASSPMASTDTQYF. In nucleotides, the CDR3 is TGTGCCAGCAGCCCGATGGCTAGCACAGATACGCAGTATTTT.

The chain carries TRBV4-3 and TRBJ2-2; 14 bases are shared with TRBD2. Germline values: CDR1 LGHNA, CDR2 YSLEER. The CDR3 length is 20 residues. After removal of 3 bases from V and 3 bases from J, the junction contained 12 bases not matched to a gene. This CDR3 is CASSQNPTPTSGGDTGELFF. The CDR3 bases are TGCGCCAGCAGCCAGAACCCCACCCCGACTAGCGGGGGGGACACCGGGGAGCTGTTTTTT.

This chain links TRBV7-9 with TRBJ2-1, with TRBD2 identical over 13 bases. This CDR3 region has 15 residues. From germline, CDR1 is SEHNR and CDR2 FQNEAQ (reference sequence). Trimming at V came to 6 bases and at J to 9 bases, leaving 8 bases not matched to a gene. CDR3 protein: CASSKLAGGPSEQFF. The CDR3 DNA is TGTGCCAGCAGTAAACTAGCGGGGGGGCCCAGTGAGCAGTTCTTC.

The chain links TRBV6-5 to TRBJ1-6, with D unresolved. The CDR3 totals 14 residues. V lost 4 bases to trimming and J lost 3 bases, with 7 bases between them. Germline values: CDR1 MNHEY, CDR2 SVGAGI. The CDR3 DNA reads as TGTGCCAGCAGTTCCAACAGCTATAATTCACCCCTCCACTTT. The encoded protein is CASSSNSYNSPLHF.

The chain combines TRBV13 with TRBJ2-3, with 9 bases fitting TRBD2. The V and J ends lost 6 bases and 6 bases, in that order; junction bases with no gene match: 19. The CDR3 contains 18 residues. CDR1 and CDR2 (germline): PRHDT, FYEKMQ (reference sequence). The CDR3 nucleotides read TGTGCCAGCAGACCCACCCTCGGGGGACTAGCCCCCCAGGATACGCAGTATTTT. Translation: CASRPTLGGLAPQDTQYF.

This sequence joins TRBV5-4 and TRBJ1-3; perhaps TRBD1 as D (6 bases). Trimming left V 4 bases short and J 4 bases short, with 9 bases between. In germline, CDR1 is SGHNT, CDR2 YYREEE (reference sequence). This CDR3 region has 13 residues. The CDR3 protein is CASSVTGGNTIYF. The CDR3 coding sequence is TGTGCCAGCAGCGTAACAGGGGGAAACACCATATATTTT.

This rearrangement joins TRBV6-5 to TRBJ1-2; 7 bases are a match to TRBD1. The V gene's germline CDR1 is MNHEY and CDR2 SVGAGI. The CDR3 runs to 13 residues. V gave up 5 bases and J gave up 4 bases; unmatched junction bases: 4. The CDR3 DNA reads TGTGCCAGCAGTACGACAGGGCGCTATGGCTACACCTTC. Amino acids: CASSTTGRYGYTF.

The chain is built from TRBV27 and TRBJ2-3; TRBD1 is a possible D gene (6 bases). The CDR3 has 13 residues. Germline loops: CDR1 MNHEY, CDR2 SMNVEV (reference sequence). Trimming removed 6 bases at V and 5 bases at J, with 12 bases between. Here the CDR3 reads CASRDSGRDTQYF. Written as DNA, the CDR3 is TGTGCCAGCAGGGACAGCGGAAGAGATACGCAGTATTTT.

The V call is TRBV7-2, the J call TRBJ2-1, with 11 bases that match TRBD2. The CDR3 has 15 residues. V was clipped by 5 bases and J by 7 bases; unmatched bases: 7. CDR1 and CDR2 (germline): SGHTA, FQGNSA. CDR3 region: CASSRTSGGGNEQFF. For the CDR3, the DNA is TGTGCCAGCAGCCGAACTAGCGGGGGAGGGAATGAGCAGTTCTTC.

This CDR3 reads CASSSRLVGTDTQYF. The CDR3 nucleotides read TGTGCCAGCAGCTCCAGACTAGTAGGCACAGATACGCAGTATTTT. The V and J genes are TRBV7-2 and TRBJ2-3; possible D gene TRBD2, 6 bases. The CDR3 is made up of 15 amino acids. V lost 4 bases and J lost 1, with 12 bases in between. The V gene's germline CDR1 is SGHTA and CDR2 FQGNSA. Complete variable domain (other parts from reference TRBV7-2 and TRBJ2-3): GAGVSQSPSNKVTEKGKDVELRCDPISGHTALYWYRQSLGQGLEFLIYFQGNSAPDKSGLPSDRFSAERTGGSVSTLTIQRTQQEDSAVYLCASSSRLVGTDTQYFGPGTRLTVL.

V and J are TRBV6-5 and TRBJ2-3; 8 nucleotides line up with TRBD1. V was pared by 6 bases and J by 4 bases, with 3 bases of the junction left unmatched. CDR1 is MNHEY and CDR2 is SVGAGI in the germline V gene. The CDR3 runs to 13 residues. The CDR3 reads CASSRGRADTQYF. CDR3 DNA sequence: TGTGCCAGCAGCAGGGGGCGAGCAGATACGCAGTATTTT.

The gene calls are TRBV28 and TRBJ2-1; 10 nucleotides agree with TRBD2. Trimming at V came to 2 bases and at J to 9 bases, leaving 13 bases not matched to a gene. Germline values: CDR1 MDHEN, CDR2 SYDVKM. The CDR3 contains 17 residues. For the CDR3, the DNA is TGTGCCAGCAGTTTACTGACGGGAGCGGGGGGGCACAGTGAGCAGTTCTTC. Protein product: CASSLLTGAGGHSEQFF.

V is TRBV15 and J is TRBJ2-1; a possible D gene is TRBD1 (6 bases). Germline V CDR1 and CDR2: LNHNV, YYDKDF (reference sequence). V lost 3 bases to trimming and J lost 6 bases, with 18 bases between them. The CDR3 consists of 16 residues. The CDR3 DNA sequence: TGTGCCACCAGCAGTGACACGGACAGAGAGGGCAATGAGCAGTTCTTC. Protein: CATSSDTDREGNEQFF. Supplemented by reference TRBV15 and TRBJ2-1, the full variable domain reads DAMVIQNPRYQVTQFGKPVTLSCSQTLNHNVMYWYQQKSSQAPKLLFHYYDKDFNNEADTPDNFQSRRPNTSFCFLDIRSPGLGDTAMYLCATSSDTDREGNEQFFGPGTRLTVL.

V and J are TRBV7-2 and TRBJ2-1; 11 bases are shared with TRBD2. The germline CDR1 and CDR2 sequences are SGHTA and FQGNSA. CDR3 size: 17 residues. V lost 0 bases and J lost 6; bases outside the gene matches: 7. The CDR3 DNA reads TGTGCCAGCAGCTTAGCGCTTCCTAGCGGGGGGTTCAATGAGCAGTTCTTC. It encodes CASSLALPSGGFNEQFF.

The chain joins TRBV15 to TRBJ1-2; perhaps TRBD1 as D (5 bases). Trimming removed 5 bases from V and 2 bases from J, with 9 bases in between. This CDR3 contains 13 residues. Germline V CDR1 and CDR2: LNHNV, YYDKDF (reference sequence). The CDR3 bases are TGTGCCACCAGCGGGGGACTGAACTATGGCTACACCTTC. Residues: CATSGGLNYGYTF.

This clone was detected a few times. This chain joins TRBV28 and TRBJ2-3, with 9 bases matching TRBD1. Germline V lookup: CDR1 MDHEN, CDR2 SYDVKM. The trim removed 5 bases at V and 0 bases at J, leaving 3 bases unmatched. The CDR3 length is 15 residues. CDR3 nucleotide sequence: TGTGCCAGCAGTGGGACAGGGTGGAGCACAGATACGCAGTATTTT. This encodes CASSGTGWSTDTQYF.

The chain recombines TRBV7-6 with TRBJ2-1; possible D gene TRBD1, 6 bases. The CDR3 length is 16 residues. The germline V gene encodes CDR1 SGHVS and CDR2 FNYEAQ. V was shortened by 1 base and J by 5 bases, with 15 bases between the two germline ends. CDR3: CASSLGLGTPNNEQFF. DNA of the CDR3: TGTGCCAGCAGCTTAGGTCTCGGGACACCTAACAATGAGCAGTTCTTC.

The rearrangement links TRBV15 to TRBJ1-6, with D possibly matching TRBD1 (5 bases). Trimming removed 8 bases from V and 10 bases from J, with 21 bases in between. Germline values: CDR1 LNHNV, CDR2 YYDKDF (reference sequence). The CDR3 consists of 15 residues. The CDR3 loop reads CATRHVEGVGSPLHF. As DNA, the CDR3 is TGTGCCACCCGACACGTGGAAGGGGTAGGGTCACCCCTCCACTTT.

This clone was counted only a few times. The rearrangement uses TRBV27 and TRBJ2-5, with D maybe TRBD2 (5 bases). Trimming removed 2 bases from V and 7 bases from J, with 11 bases in between. The CDR3 consists of 13 residues. Germline lookup yields CDR1 MNHEY and CDR2 SMNVEV (reference sequence). This chain's CDR3 is CASSLQVAGTQYF. The CDR3 DNA reads TGTGCCAGCAGTTTACAAGTTGCGGGGACCCAGTACTTC.